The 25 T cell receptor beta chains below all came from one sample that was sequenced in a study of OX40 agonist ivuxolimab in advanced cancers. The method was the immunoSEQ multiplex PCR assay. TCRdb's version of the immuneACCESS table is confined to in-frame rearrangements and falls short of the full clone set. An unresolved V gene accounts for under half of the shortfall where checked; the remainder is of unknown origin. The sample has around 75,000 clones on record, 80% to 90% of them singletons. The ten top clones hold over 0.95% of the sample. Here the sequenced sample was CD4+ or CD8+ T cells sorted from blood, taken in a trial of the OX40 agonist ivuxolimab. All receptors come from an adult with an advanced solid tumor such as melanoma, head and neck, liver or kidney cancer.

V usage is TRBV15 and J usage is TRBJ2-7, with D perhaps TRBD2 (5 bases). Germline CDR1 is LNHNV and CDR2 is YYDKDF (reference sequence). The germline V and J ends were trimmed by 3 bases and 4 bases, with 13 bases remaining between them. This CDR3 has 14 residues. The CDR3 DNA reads TGTGCCACCAGCAGGGACTTTGGATTATACGAGCAGTACTTC. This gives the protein CATSRDFGLYEQYF.

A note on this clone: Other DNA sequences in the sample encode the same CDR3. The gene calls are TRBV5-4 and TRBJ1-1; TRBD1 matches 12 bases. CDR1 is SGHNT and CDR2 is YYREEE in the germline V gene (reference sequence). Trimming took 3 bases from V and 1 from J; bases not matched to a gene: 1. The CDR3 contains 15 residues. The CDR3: CASSWGQGANTEAFF. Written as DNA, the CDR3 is TGTGCCAGCAGCTGGGGACAGGGGGCGAACACTGAAGCTTTCTTT.

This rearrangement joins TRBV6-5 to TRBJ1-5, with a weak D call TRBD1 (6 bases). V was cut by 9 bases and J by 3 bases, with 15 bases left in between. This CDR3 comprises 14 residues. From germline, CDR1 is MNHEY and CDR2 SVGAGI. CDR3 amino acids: CASSDRTANQPQHF. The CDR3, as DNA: TGTGCCAGTAGTGATCGGACAGCCAATCAGCCCCAGCATTTT.

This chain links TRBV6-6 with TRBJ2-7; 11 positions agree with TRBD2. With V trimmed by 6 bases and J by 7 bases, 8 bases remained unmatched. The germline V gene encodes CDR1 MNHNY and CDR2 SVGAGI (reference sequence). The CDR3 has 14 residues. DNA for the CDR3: TGTGCCAGCAGGTTGACTAGCGGGGCTCGGGAGCAGTACTTC. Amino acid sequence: CASRLTSGAREQYF.

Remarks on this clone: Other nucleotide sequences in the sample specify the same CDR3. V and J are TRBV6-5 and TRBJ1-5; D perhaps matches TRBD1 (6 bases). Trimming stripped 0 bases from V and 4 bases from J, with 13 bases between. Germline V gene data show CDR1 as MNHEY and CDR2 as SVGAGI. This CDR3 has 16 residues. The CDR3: CASSYSVSGANQPQHF. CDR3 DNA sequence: TGTGCCAGCAGTTACTCGGTGTCAGGGGCAAATCAGCCCCAGCATTTT.

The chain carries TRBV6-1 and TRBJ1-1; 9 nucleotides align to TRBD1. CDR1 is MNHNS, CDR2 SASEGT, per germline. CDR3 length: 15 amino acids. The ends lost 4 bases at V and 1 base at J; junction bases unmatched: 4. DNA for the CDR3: TGTGCCAGCAGTGCCAGACAGGGGGGGAACACTGAAGCTTTCTTT. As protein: CASSARQGGNTEAFF.

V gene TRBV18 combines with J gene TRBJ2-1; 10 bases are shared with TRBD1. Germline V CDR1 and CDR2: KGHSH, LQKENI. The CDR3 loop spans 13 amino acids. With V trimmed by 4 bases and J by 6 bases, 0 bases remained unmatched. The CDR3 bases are TGTGCCAGCTCACGGACAGGGGGCAATGAGCAGTTCTTC. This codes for CASSRTGGNEQFF.

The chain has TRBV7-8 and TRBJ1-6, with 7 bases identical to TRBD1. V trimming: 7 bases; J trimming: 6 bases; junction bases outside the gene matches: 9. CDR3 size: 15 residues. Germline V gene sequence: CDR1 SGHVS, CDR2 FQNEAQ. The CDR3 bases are TGTGCCAGCAATCCGAGGGGGCAGGGTAATTCACCCCTCCACTTT. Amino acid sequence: CASNPRGQGNSPLHF.

CDR3 coding DNA: TGTGCCAGCAGCTGGGGACAGGGTCAGATGCGCTACACCTTC. It codes for CASSWGQGQMRYTF. The gene calls are TRBV5-4 and TRBJ1-2; 9 bases fit TRBD1. J was trimmed by 9 bases and V by 3 bases; bases with no gene match: 9. From germline, CDR1 is SGHNT and CDR2 YYREEE (reference sequence). This CDR3 spans 14 amino acids. The full variable domain, rest sourced from reference TRBV5-4 and TRBJ1-2, is ETGVTQSPTHLIKTRGQQVTLRCSSQSGHNTVSWYQQALGQGPQFIFQYYREEENGRGNFPPRFSGLQFPNYSSELNVNALELDDSALYLCASSWGQGQMRYTFGSGTRLTVV.

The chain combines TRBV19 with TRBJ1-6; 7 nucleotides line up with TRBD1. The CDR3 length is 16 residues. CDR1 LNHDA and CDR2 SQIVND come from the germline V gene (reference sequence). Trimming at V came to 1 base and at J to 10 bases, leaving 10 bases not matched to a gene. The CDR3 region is CASSIGFKGGISPLHF. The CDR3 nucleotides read TGTGCCAGTAGTATAGGCTTCAAAGGGGGCATCTCACCCCTCCACTTT.

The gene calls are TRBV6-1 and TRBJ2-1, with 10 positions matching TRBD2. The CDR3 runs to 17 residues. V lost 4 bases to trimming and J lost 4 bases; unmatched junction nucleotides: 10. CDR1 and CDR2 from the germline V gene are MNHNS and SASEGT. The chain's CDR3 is CASSAHLAGEAYNEQFF. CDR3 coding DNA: TGTGCCAGCAGTGCTCACCTAGCGGGGGAGGCGTACAATGAGCAGTTCTTC.

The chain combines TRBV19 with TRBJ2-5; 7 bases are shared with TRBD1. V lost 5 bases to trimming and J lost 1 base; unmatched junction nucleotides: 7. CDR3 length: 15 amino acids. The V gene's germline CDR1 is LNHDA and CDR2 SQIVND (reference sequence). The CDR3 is CASSGTALGQETQYF. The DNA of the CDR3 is TGTGCCAGTAGTGGGACAGCTTTAGGCCAAGAGACCCAGTACTTC.

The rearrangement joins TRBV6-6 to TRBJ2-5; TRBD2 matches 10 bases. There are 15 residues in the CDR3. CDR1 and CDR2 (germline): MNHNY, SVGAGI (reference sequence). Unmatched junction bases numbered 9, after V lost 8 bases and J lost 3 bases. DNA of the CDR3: TGTGCCAGCGAAGGACGAGCGGGGGGGAAAGAGACCCAGTACTTC. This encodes CASEGRAGGKETQYF.

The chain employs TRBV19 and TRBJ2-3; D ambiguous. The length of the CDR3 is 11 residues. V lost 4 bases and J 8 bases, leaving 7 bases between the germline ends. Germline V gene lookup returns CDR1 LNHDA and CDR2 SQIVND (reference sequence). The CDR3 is CASSTLGTQYF. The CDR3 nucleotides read TGTGCCAGTAGTACGTTAGGTACGCAGTATTTT.

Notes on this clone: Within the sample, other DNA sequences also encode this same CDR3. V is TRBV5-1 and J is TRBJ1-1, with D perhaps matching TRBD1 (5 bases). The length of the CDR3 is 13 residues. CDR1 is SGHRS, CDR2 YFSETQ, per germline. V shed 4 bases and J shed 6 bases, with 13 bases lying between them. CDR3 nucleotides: TGCGCCAGCAGCCATTTTGAGACAGCTGAAGCTTTCTTT. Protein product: CASSHFETAEAFF.

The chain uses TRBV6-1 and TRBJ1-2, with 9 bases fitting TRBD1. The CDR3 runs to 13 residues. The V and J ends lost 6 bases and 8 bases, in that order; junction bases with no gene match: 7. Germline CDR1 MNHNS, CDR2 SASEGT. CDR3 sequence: CASSMDRGSGYTF. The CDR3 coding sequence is TGTGCCAGCAGCATGGACAGGGGCAGCGGCTACACCTTC.

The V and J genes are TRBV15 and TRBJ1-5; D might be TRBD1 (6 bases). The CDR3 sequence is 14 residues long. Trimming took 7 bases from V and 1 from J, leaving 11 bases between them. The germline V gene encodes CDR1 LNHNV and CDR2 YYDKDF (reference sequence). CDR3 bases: TGTGCCACCAAGGGGGAACGGAGCAATCAGCCCCAGCATTTT. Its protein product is CATKGERSNQPQHF.

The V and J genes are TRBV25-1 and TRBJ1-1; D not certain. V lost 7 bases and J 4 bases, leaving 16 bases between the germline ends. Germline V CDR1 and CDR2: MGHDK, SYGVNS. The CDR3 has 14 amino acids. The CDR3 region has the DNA TGTGCCAGCACTCACCCCGCGGGTGGCACTGAAGCTTTCTTT. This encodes CASTHPAGGTEAFF.

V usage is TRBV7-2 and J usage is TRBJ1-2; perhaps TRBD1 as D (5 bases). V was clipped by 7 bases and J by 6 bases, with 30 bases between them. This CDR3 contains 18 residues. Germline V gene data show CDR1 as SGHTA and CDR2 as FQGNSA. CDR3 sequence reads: CASKIRGEDSPTTNGYTF. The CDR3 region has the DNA TGTGCCAGCAAAATTAGAGGGGAAGACAGCCCCACGACCAATGGCTACACCTTC.

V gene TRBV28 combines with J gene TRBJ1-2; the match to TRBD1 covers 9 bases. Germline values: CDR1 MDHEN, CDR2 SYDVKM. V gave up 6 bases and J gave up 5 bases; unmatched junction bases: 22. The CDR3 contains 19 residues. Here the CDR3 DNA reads TGTGCCAGCAGCCCCGCACCGGCGACAGGGGGGATCCTTTTTTATGGCTACACCTTC. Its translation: CASSPAPATGGILFYGYTF.

The CDR3 bases are TGTGCCAGCAGTGGGAAGACTTTCTCTGGAAACACCATATATTTT. Translation gives CASSGKTFSGNTIYF. The chain recombines TRBV25-1 with TRBJ1-3; D not certain. The CDR3 is 15 residues long. V lost 4 bases and J 0 bases, leaving 10 bases between the germline ends. Germline V gives CDR1 MGHDK, CDR2 SYGVNS.

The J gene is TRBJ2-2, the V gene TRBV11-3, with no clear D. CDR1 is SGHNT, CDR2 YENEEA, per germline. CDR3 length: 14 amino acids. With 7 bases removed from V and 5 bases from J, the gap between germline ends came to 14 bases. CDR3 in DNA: TGTGCCAGCATCCCCCTAATTCAGACCGGGGAGCTGTTTTTT. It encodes CASIPLIQTGELFF.

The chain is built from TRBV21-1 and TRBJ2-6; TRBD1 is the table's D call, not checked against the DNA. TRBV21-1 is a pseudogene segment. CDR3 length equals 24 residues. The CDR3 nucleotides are TGTGCCAGCCGAATTCCCCGGTCTTGGACCCTCTTTGGACAGGGCTTAGCTGGGGCCAACGTCCTGACTTTC. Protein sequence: CASRIPRSWTLFGQGLAGANVLTF.

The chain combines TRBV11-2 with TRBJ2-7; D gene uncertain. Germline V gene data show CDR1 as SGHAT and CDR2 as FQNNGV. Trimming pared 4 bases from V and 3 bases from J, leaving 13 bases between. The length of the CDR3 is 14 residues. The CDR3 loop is CASSSSALNYEQYF. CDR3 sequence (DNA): TGTGCCAGCAGCTCTTCCGCACTGAACTACGAGCAGTACTTC.

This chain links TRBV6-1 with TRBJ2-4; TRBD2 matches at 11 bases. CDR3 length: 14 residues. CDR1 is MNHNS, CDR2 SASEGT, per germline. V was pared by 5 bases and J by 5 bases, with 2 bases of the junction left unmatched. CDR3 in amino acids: CASSIAGGQNIQYF. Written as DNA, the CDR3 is TGTGCCAGCAGTATAGCGGGGGGGCAAAACATTCAGTACTTC.